These T cell receptor beta chains were read from a single sample in a study of T cell repertoires in cytomegalovirus infection. TCRdb called the reads again in MiXCR, with one record for every CDR3 protein. The sample holds approximately 150,000 distinct CDR3 sequences, approximately 21% seen once. These receptors' targets are unknown. The source material was CD8+ T cells from cultured PBMCs, sampled from culture after CMV antigen stimulation. The receptor source for this set is a human donor in good health (CMV status not recorded). Some clones in this sample may be carry-over from other donors' samples. The CDR3 runs from the conserved cysteine through the conserved F or W. The D gene is left open where the match is weak. Size tells how often a clone was seen (once, few, many) or the class of an expanded clone, and some rows leave it out.

TRBV7-8	few	NA	TRBJ1-2	TGTGCCAGCAGCTTATCCGGGGGAATCTATGGCTACACCTTC	CASSLSGGIYGYTF
TRBV15	once	TRBD2	TRBJ2-5	TGTGCCACCAGCAGCCACGACGCGCTAGCGGACGGAGAGACCCAGTACTTC	CATSSHDALADGETQYF
TRBV7-2	NA	TRBD2	TRBJ2-3	TGTGCCAGCAGCCTTAGGCGGGGGAGTATCACAGATACGCAGTATTTT	CASSLRRGSITDTQYF
TRBV6-5	many	TRBD1	TRBJ1-5	TGTGCCAGCAGCTGGACAGGGGAGGGCAATCAGCCCCAGCATTTT	CASSWTGEGNQPQHF
TRBV7-2	NA	TRBD1	TRBJ1-2	TGTGCCAGCAGCTTAGTAGTACCGAAAGACAGGGAAGGGGGATATGGCTACACCTTC	CASSLVVPKDREGGYGYTF
TRBV5-3	few	NA	TRBJ2-7	TGTGCCAGCGCCGCAGGGCCCGGCGAGCAGTACTTC	CASAAGPGEQYF
TRBV10-2	many	NA	TRBJ2-7	TGCGCCAGCAGTGAGTCTTGGGGACCCTACGAGCAGTACTTC	CASSESWGPYEQYF
TRBV11-2	few	NA	TRBJ2-7	TGTGCCAGCAGTCCAGCGGGACAGAGCTCCTACGAGCAGTACTTC	CASSPAGQSSYEQYF
TRBV7-8	few	NA	TRBJ2-5	TGTGCCAGCAGCCTAGGGGGGTACGGTGAGACCCAGTACTTC	CASSLGGYGETQYF
TRBV12-3/TRBV12-4	few	NA	TRBJ1-1	TGTGCCAGCAGTCCAGGACGGTTTAACACTGAAGCTTTCTTT	CASSPGRFNTEAFF
TRBV7-6	few	NA	TRBJ1-4	TGTGCCAGCAGCTTAGCAGGGGAAGAAGCTGAAAAACTGTTTTTT	CASSLAGEEAEKLFF
TRBV6-2/TRBV6-3	NA	TRBD1	TRBJ1-5	TGTGCCAGCAGCGACGGACAGGGGGCCGGACAGCCCCAGCATTTT	CASSDGQGAGQPQHF
TRBV6-1	NA	NA	TRBJ1-1	TGTGCCAGCAGTGAAGGGGGGAGCACTGAAGCTTTCTTT	CASSEGGSTEAFF
TRBV5-6	NA	NA	TRBJ2-7	TGTGCCAGCAGCAAGGGAGGGTCAGGGGGCTCCTACGAGCAGTACTTC	CASSKGGSGGSYEQYF
TRBV7-8	few	NA	TRBJ2-5	TGTGCCAGCAGCTCAGTTAATGCAGATTACAAGGGGGAGACCCAGTACTTC	CASSSVNADYKGETQYF
TRBV6-6	few	TRBD1	TRBJ2-7	TGTGCCAGCAGTAGATCCCTAGACAGGGACTACGAGCAGTACTTC	CASSRSLDRDYEQYF
TRBV15	few	NA	TRBJ1-1	TGTGCCACCAGCTACCTGGGGACTGAAGCTTTCTTT	CATSYLGTEAFF
TRBV7-2	NA	NA	TRBJ2-2	TGTGCCAGCGACTCGCCTGGCGGGGAGCTGTTTTTT	CASDSPGGELFF
TRBV6-2/TRBV6-3	NA	TRBD1	TRBJ1-5	TGTGACAGCAGTCCAGATAGGACAGGGCGGCGCCAGCCCCAGCATTTT	CDSSPDRTGRRQPQHF
TRBV27	few	NA	TRBJ2-1	TGTGCCAGCACCCTTAGCGGCAGGGGAGATGAGCAGTTCTTC	CASTLSGRGDEQFF
TRBV24-1	many	NA	TRBJ2-3	TGTGCCACCAGTGATTTGGTCAGGTCGAGGGCCGGCACAGATACGCAGTATTTT	CATSDLVRSRAGTDTQYF
TRBV20-1	NA	NA	TRBJ2-1	TGCAGTGCTCCAGGGGGGGATGAGCAGTTCTTC	CSAPGGDEQFF
TRBV6-4	NA	TRBD2	TRBJ2-1	TGTGCCAGCGTGGGCCCTAGCGGGGGCACCAATGAGCAGTTCTTC	CASVGPSGGTNEQFF
TRBV20-1	NA	NA	TRBJ1-2	TGCAGTGCTCTGACAGACTATGGCTACACCTTC	CSALTDYGYTF
TRBV10-3	NA	TRBD2	TRBJ2-3	TGTGCCAGCCAGACGTCAGGCGGGGGGGCCGTAGATACGCAGTATTTT	CASQTSGGGAVDTQYF
TRBV7-2	NA	NA	TRBJ1-1	TGTGCCAGCAGCCCAGGGGTTTGGACTGAAGCTTTCTTT	CASSPGVWTEAFF
TRBV4-1	few	NA	TRBJ2-7	TGCGCCAGCAGCCAAGGCCCAGGAAGGTACGAGCAGTACTTC	CASSQGPGRYEQYF
TRBV7-9	NA	NA	TRBJ2-5	TGTGCCAGCAGCTTTGAGACAGAGCAAGAGACCCAGTACTTC	CASSFETEQETQYF
TRBV4-3	few	NA	TRBJ1-1	TGCGCCAGCAGCCAAGACAGGGAAAGGACTGAAGCTTTCTTT	CASSQDRERTEAFF
TRBV27	NA	NA	TRBJ2-4	TGTGCCAGCAGTTTTGGGCAGCAAAACATTCAGTACTTC	CASSFGQQNIQYF
TRBV27	NA	NA	TRBJ2-7	TGTGCCAGCAGTTGGGCCATGGCCTACGAGCAGTACTTC	CASSWAMAYEQYF
TRBV7-2	NA	TRBD1	TRBJ2-7	TGTGCCAGCAGCTTAGTAGGGACAGGGACCGAGCAGTACTTC	CASSLVGTGTEQYF
TRBV6-1	few	TRBD1	TRBJ1-5	TGTGCCAGCAGTGACCCGGACAGGGTAGGTGGCAATCAGCCCCAGCATTTT	CASSDPDRVGGNQPQHF
TRBV4-1	NA	TRBD1	TRBJ2-3	TGCGCCAGCAGTACGGGACAGCCATTAAACACAGATACGCAGTATTTT	CASSTGQPLNTDTQYF
TRBV2	NA	TRBD2	TRBJ2-1	TGTGCCAGCAGGGCAACTAGCGGGGTATACAATGAGCAGTTCTTC	CASRATSGVYNEQFF
TRBV20-1	NA	NA	TRBJ1-1	TGCAGTGCTAGAGAAGCAGTGAAGGACACTGAAGCTTTCTTT	CSAREAVKDTEAFF
TRBV7-6	few	NA	TRBJ1-1	TGTGCCAGCAGCTTACAAGGGCCGATGAACACTGAAGCTTTCTTT	CASSLQGPMNTEAFF
TRBV7-6	few	NA	TRBJ2-3	TGTGCCAGCAGCTTAGTTGACATTTACACAGATACGCAGTATTTT	CASSLVDIYTDTQYF
TRBV7-9	NA	NA	TRBJ1-1	TGTGCCAGCAGCAAAACAGGACCTGAAGCTTTCTTT	CASSKTGPEAFF
TRBV6-2/TRBV6-3	few	NA	TRBJ1-5	TGTGCCAGCACGGGAGGGGAACTCAATCAGCCCCAGCATTTT	CASTGGELNQPQHF
TRBV7-8	NA	NA	TRBJ1-5	TGTGCCAGCAGCCTTCAGTCGGCCGGCAATCAGCCCCAGCATTTT	CASSLQSAGNQPQHF
TRBV6-6	many	NA	TRBJ2-1	TGTGCCAGCAGTTACCCGTGGAGAGGAGACAATCGAAGAGCCTACAATGAGCAGTTCTTC	CASSYPWRGDNRRAYNEQFF
TRBV20-1	NA	TRBD1	TRBJ1-2	TGCAGTGCTAGAGATCAGGGACAGTCACTCGGCGGGGGCTACACCTTC	CSARDQGQSLGGGYTF
TRBV6-5	few	TRBD1	TRBJ2-7	TGTGCCAGCTGGGTCGGGACAGGGGCCTACGAGCAGTACTTC	CASWVGTGAYEQYF
TRBV11-2	few	NA	TRBJ2-5	TGTGCCAGCAGTCAGACAGAGACCCAGTACTTC	CASSQTETQYF
TRBV7-2	once	NA	TRBJ2-2	TGTGCCAGCAGCTTCGTGGCGGGTTCGAACACCGGGGAGCTGTTTTTT	CASSFVAGSNTGELFF
TRBV7-6	NA	NA	TRBJ1-2	TGTGCCAGCAGCCCGAAGTACGGGGAGGACTATGGCTACACCTTC	CASSPKYGEDYGYTF
TRBV7-8	NA	TRBD1	TRBJ1-6	TGTGCCAGCAGCTTAGAAGGACAGGGGGACGGTTCACCCCTCCACTTT	CASSLEGQGDGSPLHF
TRBV7-9	many	TRBD1	TRBJ2-2	TGTGCCAGCACCCCGACAGGGGCCGGGGAGCTGTTTTTT	CASTPTGAGELFF
TRBV9	NA	NA	TRBJ1-2	TGTGCCAGCAGCGTACTTGGCAGTTATGGCTACACCTTC	CASSVLGSYGYTF